The 24 T cell receptor beta chains below come from one sample, sequenced in a study of regulatory T cells in long-lasting Graves disease. Arm-PCR of CDR3 regions and iRepertoire HTBI primers were the basis on which TCR beta libraries were built. TCRdb recomputed calls from the multiplex PCR reads with MiXCR, one row per CDR3 protein. The sample includes about 400,000 distinct CDR3 sequences, around 21% of them seen just once. The time point was: persistent/refractory GD, antithyroid drugs over 5 years with positive TRAb. RNA extracted from PBMCs served as the sequencing template. The sample in question was peripheral blood mononuclear cells (PBMCs), obtained when the disease was refractory, from a patient treated with antithyroid drugs. Every receptor here comes from a female donor with Graves disease.

CDR3 in amino acids: CASRLQSSGNTIYF. The CDR3, as DNA: TGCGCCAGCAGACTACAGAGCTCTGGAAACACCATATATTTT. V and J are TRBV5-1 and TRBJ1-3; no clear D. This CDR3 contains 14 residues. V was cut by 5 bases and J by 0 bases, with 9 bases left in between. The germline V gene has CDR1 SGHRS and CDR2 YFSETQ.

This clonotype has at least ten counts. The genes are TRBV28 and TRBJ2-7; 8 bases line up with TRBD2. V was clipped by 2 bases and J by 2 bases; unmatched bases: 2. CDR1 is MDHEN and CDR2 is SYDVKM in the germline V gene. The CDR3 extends over 14 amino acids. In DNA form, the CDR3 reads TGTGCCAGCAGTTTAACGGGAGGGACCTACGAGCAGTACTTC. This gives the protein CASSLTGGTYEQYF.

This clonotype was seen many times. The chain is built from TRBV2 and TRBJ2-5; TRBD2 might be the D (5 bases). V was trimmed by 7 bases and J by 2 bases, leaving 11 bases between them. The germline CDR1 and CDR2 sequences are SNHLY and FYNNEI. CDR3 length: 13 residues. The CDR3 here is CASNREYQETQYF. Written as DNA, the CDR3 is TGTGCCAGCAACCGGGAATATCAAGAGACCCAGTACTTC.

This clonotype has only one observation. This rearrangement joins TRBV7-6 to TRBJ2-3; 9 bases are shared with TRBD2. Trimming cost V 1 base and J 0 bases; bases outside gene matches: 2. Per germline, CDR1 SGHVS and CDR2 FNYEAQ. This CDR3 spans 16 amino acids. The CDR3 protein is CASSLGSGGSTDTQYF. In DNA, the CDR3 is TGTGCCAGCAGCTTAGGGAGCGGGGGGAGCACAGATACGCAGTATTTT.

The chain has TRBV5-1 and TRBJ2-7; maybe TRBD2 (6 bases). Per germline, CDR1 SGHRS and CDR2 YFSETQ. Trimming removed 0 bases from V and 3 bases from J, with 16 bases in between. The CDR3 length is 16 residues. Here the CDR3 reads CASSLVGGKQYYEQYF. As DNA, the CDR3 is TGCGCCAGCAGCTTGGTTGGCGGGAAGCAATACTACGAGCAGTACTTC. The full variable domain, in which reference TRBV5-1 and TRBJ2-7 provide the parts outside the CDR3, is KAGVTQTPRYLIKTRGQQVTLSCSPISGHRSVSWYQQTPGQGLQFLFEYFSETQRNKGNFPGRFSGRQFSNSRSEMNVSTLELGDSALYLCASSLVGGKQYYEQYFGPGTRLTVT.

V is TRBV15 and J is TRBJ2-1; no reliable D call. Germline V gene lookup returns CDR1 LNHNV and CDR2 YYDKDF (reference sequence). V was trimmed by 6 bases and J by 0 bases, leaving 9 bases between them. The length of the CDR3 is 14 residues. CDR3 residues: CATSWVSSYNEQFF. As DNA, the CDR3 is TGTGCCACCAGTTGGGTGAGCTCCTACAATGAGCAGTTCTTC.

This clonotype was detected many times. This chain links TRBV6-1 with TRBJ2-5, with 7 bases fitting TRBD1. This CDR3 comprises 15 residues. In germline, CDR1 is MNHNS, CDR2 SASEGT. With 5 bases clipped from V and 7 bases from J, the junction kept 13 bases outside the gene matches. CDR3 protein: CASSPTGTDGGTQYF. The CDR3, as DNA: TGTGCCAGCAGTCCAACCGGGACAGATGGGGGGACCCAGTACTTC.

CDR3 sequence (DNA): TGTGCCAGCAGCTTTGGAACTAGCGGGTCCTTAGCCAAAAACATTCAGTACTTC. It codes for CASSFGTSGSLAKNIQYF. The rearrangement uses TRBV7-8 and TRBJ2-4; 9 nucleotides align to TRBD2. V lost 3 bases to trimming and J lost 0 bases; unmatched junction nucleotides: 9. This CDR3 comprises 18 residues. From germline, CDR1 is SGHVS and CDR2 FQNEAQ.

This clonotype has a count of ten or more. The DNA for the CDR3 is TGTGCCAGCAGCCAGGACAGGACCTCCGAAGCTTTCTTT. Translated: CASSQDRTSEAFF. This rearrangement joins TRBV3-1 to TRBJ1-1, with 7 bases aligning to TRBD1. Unmatched junction bases numbered 6, after V lost 3 bases and J lost 8 bases. Germline V lookup: CDR1 LGHDT, CDR2 YNNKEL (reference sequence). This CDR3 comprises 13 residues. The full variable domain, completed using reference TRBV3-1 and TRBJ1-1, is DTAVSQTPKYLVTQMGNDKSIKCEQNLGHDTMYWYKQDSKKFLKIMFSYNNKELIINETVPNRFSPKSPDKAHLNLHINSLELGDSAVYFCASSQDRTSEAFFGQGTRLTVV.

The V and J genes are TRBV6-1 and TRBJ1-4, with D perhaps matching TRBD1 (5 bases). This CDR3 is 15 amino acids long. The ends were cut back, 6 bases at V and 8 bases at J, with 19 bases in the middle. CDR1 is MNHNS, CDR2 SASEGT, per germline. CDR3 region: CASSTKAYEGEKLFF. Written as DNA, the CDR3 is TGTGCCAGCAGCACCAAGGCCTACGAGGGGGAAAAACTGTTTTTT.

The genes are TRBV27 and TRBJ2-3; 8 bases fit TRBD2. V shed 7 bases, J shed 0 bases, and the junction held 6 bases outside the gene matches. The CDR3 loop spans 15 amino acids. CDR1 is MNHEY and CDR2 is SMNVEV in the germline V gene (reference sequence). This chain's CDR3 is CASNGGRSSTDTQYF. CDR3 DNA: TGTGCCAGCAACGGCGGGAGGAGTAGCACAGATACGCAGTATTTT.

Details on this clonotype: A junction boundary mismatches the germline segment, possibly from a read error. The rearrangement links TRBV15 to TRBJ2-4, with a weak D call TRBD2 (5 bases). The CDR3 is made up of 12 amino acids. Germline assignment: CDR1 LNHNV and CDR2 YYDKDF (reference sequence). The chain's CDR3 is CATSRDFRDWHF. In DNA, the CDR3 is TGTGCCACCAGCAGAGATTTTCGGGATTGGCACTTC.

The rearrangement joins TRBV7-2 to TRBJ2-2; TRBD2 aligns across 11 bases. The CDR3 contains 15 residues. V shed 5 bases, J shed 6 bases, and the junction held 5 bases outside the gene matches. Germline CDR1 is SGHTA and CDR2 is FQGNSA. The CDR3 DNA follows: TGTGCCAGCAGCCTTGGGACTAGCGGCTCCGGGGAGCTGTTTTTT. Its protein is CASSLGTSGSGELFF.

This clonotype was observed a few times. This sequence joins TRBV7-9 and TRBJ2-5; 8 bases match TRBD1. Trimming at V came to 5 bases and at J to 4 bases, leaving 6 bases not matched to a gene. This CDR3 spans 14 amino acids. The germline V gene has CDR1 SEHNR and CDR2 FQNEAQ (reference sequence). DNA of the CDR3: TGTGCCAGCAGCCAGGGGGCCCAGAGAGAGACCCAGTACTTC. Its translation is CASSQGAQRETQYF.

The J gene is TRBJ1-5, the V gene TRBV6-1; TRBD1 matches 7 bases. In germline, CDR1 is MNHNS, CDR2 SASEGT. The length of the CDR3 is 15 residues. The ends lost 5 bases at V and 3 bases at J; junction bases unmatched: 7. CDR3 residues: CASSLQGGLNQPQHF. The CDR3 DNA is TGTGCCAGCAGTCTCCAGGGGGGCCTCAATCAGCCCCAGCATTTT.

This clonotype was picked up many times. The chain employs TRBV13 and TRBJ1-1; no clear D. The CDR3 contains 14 residues. Trimming removed 4 bases from V and 1 base from J, with 10 bases in between. CDR1 is PRHDT, CDR2 FYEKMQ, per germline (reference sequence). CDR3 region: CASSSKDRNTEAFF. The CDR3 nucleotides read TGTGCCAGCAGCTCCAAGGACCGGAACACTGAAGCTTTCTTT.

As for this clonotype: A read error may explain this, as a much larger clone is one base away. CDR3: CASSLGPRNYEQFF. Here the CDR3 DNA reads TGTGCCAGCAGTTTGGGACCCCGAAATTACGAGCAGTTCTTC. The chain employs TRBV12-3 or TRBV12-4 and TRBJ2-1, with D perhaps TRBD1 or TRBD2 (5 bases each). Trimming shortened V by 3 bases and J by 10 bases, and 16 bases separated the two germline ends. The CDR3 sequence is 14 residues long.

In this sample, this clonotype turned up many times. The rearrangement links TRBV7-8 to TRBJ2-5, with 11 bases matching TRBD2. The CDR3 is 15 residues long. Germline CDR1 and CDR2: SGHVS and FQNEAQ. V shed 3 bases, J shed 4 bases, and the junction held 4 bases outside the gene matches. The CDR3: CASSLRLAGRETQYF. The CDR3 bases are TGTGCCAGCAGCTTGAGACTAGCGGGAAGAGAGACCCAGTACTTC.

This clonotype was seen a handful of times. The V call is TRBV10-3, the J call TRBJ2-7; possibly TRBD2 for D (6 bases). Germline V lookup: CDR1 ENHRY, CDR2 SYGVKD. The CDR3 length is 15 residues. The V end lost 2 bases, the J end lost 7 bases, and 18 bases lay between the germline ends. DNA of the CDR3: TGTGCCATCAGTGAGGGAGGCGGGAATCTTCAAGAGCAGTACTTC. Amino acids: CAISEGGGNLQEQYF.

This clonotype was counted a few times. The chain recombines TRBV4-1 with TRBJ2-7, with 7 bases that match TRBD1. The V gene end was trimmed by 4 bases and the J gene end by 7 bases; junction bases not matched to a gene: 10. The CDR3 has 14 amino acids. CDR1 and CDR2 (germline): MGHRA, YSYEKL. The CDR3 nucleotides read TGCGCCAGCAGCCTCAGGACAGGTTCGGGAGAGCAGTACTTC. Amino acids: CASSLRTGSGEQYF.

This sequence joins TRBV29-1 and TRBJ2-2; D is perhaps TRBD1 (5 bases). The germline CDR1 and CDR2 sequences are SQVTM and ANQGSEA. The CDR3 sequence is 13 residues long. The V gene lost 5 bases and the J gene lost 4 bases, with 11 bases spanning the gap. The CDR3 here is CSVTLRGTGELFF. DNA for the CDR3: TGCAGCGTTACTTTAAGGGGCACCGGGGAGCTGTTTTTT.

This clonotype was seen repeatedly, ten times or more. The chain links TRBV12-3 or TRBV12-4 to TRBJ2-5, with D tentatively TRBD2 (7 bases). V shed 6 bases and J shed 2 bases, with 19 bases lying between them. CDR3 size: 16 residues. The CDR3 nucleotides are TGTGCCAGCAGCTCCTTAGGGGGAGGGCGGCAAGAGACCCAGTACTTC. This codes for CASSSLGGGRQETQYF.

This clonotype has ten or more counts. This rearrangement joins TRBV7-8 to TRBJ1-2, with D possibly matching TRBD1 (6 bases). This CDR3 contains 17 residues. Germline V gives CDR1 SGHVS, CDR2 FQNEAQ. V lost 2 bases to trimming and J lost 4 bases, with 20 bases between them. The CDR3 loop is CASSLREAGARIYGYTF. CDR3 nucleotides: TGTGCCAGCAGCTTAAGGGAGGCAGGGGCGCGGATCTATGGCTACACCTTC.

In this sample, this clonotype turned up a few times. The chain carries TRBV20-1 and TRBJ2-7; TRBD2 aligns across 14 bases. V was clipped by 0 bases and J by 6 bases; unmatched bases: 13. Germline V gene data show CDR1 as DFQATT and CDR2 as SNEGSKA (reference sequence). The CDR3 runs to 18 residues. In nucleotides, the CDR3 is TGCAGTGCTAGAGAGTTTGTCTCGGGACTAGCGGGAGTTTCCGAGCAGTACTTC. As protein: CSAREFVSGLAGVSEQYF.